This T cell receptor (beta chain) came from a study of T cell responses to AZD1222 COVID-19 vaccine. This table comes from immunoSEQ multiplex PCR, and its TCRdb copy is limited to in-frame clones, with some not included. The sample yields 50,000 or so clones, about 88% seen once. The clonotype was recovered from an adult who received the AZD1222 COVID-19 vaccine. The sequencing here drew on peripheral blood, taken 28 days after the second AZD1222 dose.

This CDR3 reads CASSLGQGETGELFF. As DNA, the CDR3 is TGTGCCAGCAGCTTAGGGCAGGGGGAAACCGGGGAGCTGTTTTTT. The rearrangement links TRBV7-9 to TRBJ2-2; 7 bases fit TRBD1. The J segment lost 5 bases and the V segment lost 1 base, leaving 4 bases of the junction unmatched. Germline assignment: CDR1 SEHNR and CDR2 FQNEAQ (reference sequence). The CDR3 loop spans 15 amino acids.